This T cell receptor beta chain was found in a study of blood T cell repertoires in COVID-19. Study details: Sites across the United States, Italy and Spain contributed samples from acute and convalescent COVID-19. In each case, the material was cDNA or gDNA derived from T cells, B-cell-depleted T cells, or PBMCs.

Here immunoSEQ multiplex PCR was the method, and the copy in TCRdb shows in-frame clones only, minus some. The repertoire consists of approximately 110,000 clones, with 70% to 90% occurring once and the leading ten covering around 1.1%. The CDR3 totals 12 residues. Trimming removed 6 bases from V and 2 bases from J, with 10 bases in between. Looked up from germline, CDR1 is SQVTM and CDR2 is ANQGSEA. Sequencing was performed on peripheral blood. The chain joins TRBV29-1 to TRBJ2-5; tentative D call: TRBD1 (6 bases). The receptor's source is a human donor in a cohort sampled during active COVID-19. The CDR3 reads CSVEQGQETQYF. The CDR3 nucleotides are TGCAGCGTGGAACAGGGACAAGAGACCCAGTACTTC.